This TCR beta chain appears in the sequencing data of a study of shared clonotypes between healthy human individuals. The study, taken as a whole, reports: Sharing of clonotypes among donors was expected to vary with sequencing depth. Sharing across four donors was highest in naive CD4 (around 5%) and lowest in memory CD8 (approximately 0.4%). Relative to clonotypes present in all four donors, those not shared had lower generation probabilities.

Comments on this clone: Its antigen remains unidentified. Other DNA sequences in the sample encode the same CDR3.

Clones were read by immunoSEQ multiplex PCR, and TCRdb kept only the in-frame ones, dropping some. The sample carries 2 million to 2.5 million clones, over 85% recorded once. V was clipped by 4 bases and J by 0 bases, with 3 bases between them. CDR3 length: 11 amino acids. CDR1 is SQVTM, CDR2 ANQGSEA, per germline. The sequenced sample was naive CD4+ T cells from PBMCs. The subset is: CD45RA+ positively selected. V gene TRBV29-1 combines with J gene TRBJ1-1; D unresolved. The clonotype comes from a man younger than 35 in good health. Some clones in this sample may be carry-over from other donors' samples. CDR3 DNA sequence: TGCAGCGTTGTGATGAACACTGAAGCTTTCTTT. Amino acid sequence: CSVVMNTEAFF.